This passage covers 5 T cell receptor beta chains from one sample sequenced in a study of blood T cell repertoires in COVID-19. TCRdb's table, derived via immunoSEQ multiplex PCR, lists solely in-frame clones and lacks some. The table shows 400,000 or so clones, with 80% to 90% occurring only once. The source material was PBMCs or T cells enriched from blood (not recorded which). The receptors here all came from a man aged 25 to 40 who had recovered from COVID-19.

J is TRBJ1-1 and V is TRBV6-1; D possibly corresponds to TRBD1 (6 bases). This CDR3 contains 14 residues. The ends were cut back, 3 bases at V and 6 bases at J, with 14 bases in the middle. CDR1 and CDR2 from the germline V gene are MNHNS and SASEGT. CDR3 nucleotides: TGTGCCAGCAGTGACATGGGGGCCCCGGCTGAAGCTTTCTTT. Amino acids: CASSDMGAPAEAFF.

In DNA form, the CDR3 reads TGTGCCAGCAGCTTAGTAGCGGGAGGGCTCACAGATACGCAGTATTTT. Protein sequence: CASSLVAGGLTDTQYF. This chain uses TRBV11-2 with TRBJ2-3, with TRBD2 matching over 11 bases. The CDR3 covers 16 residues. Germline CDR1 and CDR2: SGHAT and FQNNGV. The J segment lost 2 bases and the V segment lost 1 base, leaving 2 bases of the junction unmatched.

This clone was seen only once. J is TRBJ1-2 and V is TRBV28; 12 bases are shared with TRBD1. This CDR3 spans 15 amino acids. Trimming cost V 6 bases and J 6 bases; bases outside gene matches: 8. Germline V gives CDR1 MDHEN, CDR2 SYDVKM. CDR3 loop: CASRNPGQGADGYTF. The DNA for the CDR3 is TGTGCCAGCAGAAATCCGGGACAGGGGGCGGATGGCTACACCTTC.

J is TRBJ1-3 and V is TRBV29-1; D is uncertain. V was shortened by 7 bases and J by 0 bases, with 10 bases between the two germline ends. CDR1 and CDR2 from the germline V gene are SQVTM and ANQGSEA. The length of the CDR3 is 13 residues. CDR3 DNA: TGCAGCGCGCGTGGCAACTCTGGAAACACCATATATTTT. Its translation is CSARGNSGNTIYF.

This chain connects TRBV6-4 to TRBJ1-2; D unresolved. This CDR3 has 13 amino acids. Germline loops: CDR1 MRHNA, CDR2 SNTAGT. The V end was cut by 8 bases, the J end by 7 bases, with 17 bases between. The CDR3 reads CASLPGREGGYTF. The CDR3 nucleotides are TGTGCCAGCCTCCCGGGGAGGGAGGGTGGCTACACCTTC.